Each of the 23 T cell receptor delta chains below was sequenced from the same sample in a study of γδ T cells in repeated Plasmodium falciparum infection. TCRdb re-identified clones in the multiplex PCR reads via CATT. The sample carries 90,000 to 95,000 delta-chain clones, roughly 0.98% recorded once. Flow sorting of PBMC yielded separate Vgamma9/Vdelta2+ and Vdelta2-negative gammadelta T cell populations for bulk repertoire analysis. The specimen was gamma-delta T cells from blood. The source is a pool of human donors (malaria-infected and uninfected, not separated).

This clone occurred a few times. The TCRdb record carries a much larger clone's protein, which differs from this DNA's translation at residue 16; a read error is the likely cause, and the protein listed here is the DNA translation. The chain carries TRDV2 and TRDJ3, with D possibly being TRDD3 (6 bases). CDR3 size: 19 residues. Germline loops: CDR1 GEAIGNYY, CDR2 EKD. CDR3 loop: CACDTLGVYSSWDTRRMFF. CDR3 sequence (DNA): TGTGCCTGTGACACGTTGGGGGTCTACAGCTCCTGGGACACCCGACGGATGTTTTTC.

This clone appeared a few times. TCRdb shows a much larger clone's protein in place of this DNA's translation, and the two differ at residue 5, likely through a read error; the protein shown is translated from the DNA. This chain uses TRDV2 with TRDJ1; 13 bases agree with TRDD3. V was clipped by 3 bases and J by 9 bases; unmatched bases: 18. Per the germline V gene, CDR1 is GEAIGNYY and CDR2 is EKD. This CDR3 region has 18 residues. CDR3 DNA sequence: TGTGCCTGTGACCCTGCCCAACTGGGGGATACGCTGTCCAGACAACTCATCTTT. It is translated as CACDPAQLGDTLSRQLIF.

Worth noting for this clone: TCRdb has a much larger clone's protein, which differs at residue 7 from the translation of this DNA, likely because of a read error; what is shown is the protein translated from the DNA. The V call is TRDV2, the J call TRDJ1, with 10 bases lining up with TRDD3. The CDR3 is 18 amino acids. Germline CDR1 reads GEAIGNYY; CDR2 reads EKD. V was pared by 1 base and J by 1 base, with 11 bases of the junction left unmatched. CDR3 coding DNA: TGTGCCTGTGACACAGTACAGGGGGATACGTCCGTCACCGATAAACTCATCTTT. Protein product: CACDTVQGDTSVTDKLIF.

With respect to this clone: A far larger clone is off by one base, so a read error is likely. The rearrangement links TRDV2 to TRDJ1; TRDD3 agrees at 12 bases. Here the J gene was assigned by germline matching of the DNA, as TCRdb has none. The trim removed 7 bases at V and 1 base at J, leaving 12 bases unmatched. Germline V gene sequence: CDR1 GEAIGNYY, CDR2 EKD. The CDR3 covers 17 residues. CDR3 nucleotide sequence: TGTGCCTGCGACCGGGGCTGGGGGATACGGTCCACCGATAAACTCATCTTT. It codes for CACDRGWGIRSTDKLIF.

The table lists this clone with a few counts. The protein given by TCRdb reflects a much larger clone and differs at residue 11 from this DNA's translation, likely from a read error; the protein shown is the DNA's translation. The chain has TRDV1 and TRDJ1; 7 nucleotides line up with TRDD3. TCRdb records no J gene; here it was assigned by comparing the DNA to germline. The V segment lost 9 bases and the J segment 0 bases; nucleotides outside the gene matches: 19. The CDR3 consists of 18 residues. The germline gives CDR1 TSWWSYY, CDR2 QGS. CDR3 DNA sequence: TGTGCTCTGACACAAGAGGGAAGACTGGGGCTGTACACCGATAAACTCATCTTT. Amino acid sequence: CALTQEGRLGLYTDKLIF.

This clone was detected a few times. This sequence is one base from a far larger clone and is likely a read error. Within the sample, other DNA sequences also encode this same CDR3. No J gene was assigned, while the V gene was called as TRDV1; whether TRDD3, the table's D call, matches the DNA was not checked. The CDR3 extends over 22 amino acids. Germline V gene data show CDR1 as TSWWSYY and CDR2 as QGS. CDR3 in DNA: TGTGCTCTTGGGGTCCAAGGATTGGAGTACGCTGGGGGATACGAATACACCGATAAGCTCATCTTT. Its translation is CALGVQGLEYAGGYEYTDKLIF.

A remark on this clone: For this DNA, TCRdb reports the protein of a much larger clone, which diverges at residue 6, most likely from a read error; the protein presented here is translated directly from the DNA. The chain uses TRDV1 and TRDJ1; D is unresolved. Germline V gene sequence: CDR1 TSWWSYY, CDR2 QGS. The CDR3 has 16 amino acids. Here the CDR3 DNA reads TGTGCTCTTGGGGAATTTATCCCCCAAAAGGAGGGTAAACTCATCTTC. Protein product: CALGEFIPQKEGKLIF.

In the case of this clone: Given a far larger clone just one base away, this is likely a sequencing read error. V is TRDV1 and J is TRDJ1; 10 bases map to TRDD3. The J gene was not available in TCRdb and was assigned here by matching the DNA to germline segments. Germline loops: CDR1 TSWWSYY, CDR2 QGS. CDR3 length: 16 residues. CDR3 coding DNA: TGTGCCCTTGCGAGAGGGGGATACGTCGACACCGATAAACTCATCTTT. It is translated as CALARGGYVDTDKLIF.

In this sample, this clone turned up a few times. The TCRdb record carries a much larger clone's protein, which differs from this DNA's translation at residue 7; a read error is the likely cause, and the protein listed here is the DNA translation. CDR3 amino acids: CALGGWSPIRHYTDKLIF. DNA for the CDR3: TGTGCTCTTGGGGGCTGGTCTCCGATTAGGCACTACACCGATAAACTCATCTTT. The chain combines TRDV1 with TRDJ1; D uncertain. The J gene, absent from TCRdb, was called here by matching the DNA to germline. The CDR3 contains 18 residues. Looked up from germline, CDR1 is TSWWSYY and CDR2 is QGS. The V end lost 4 bases, the J end lost 0 bases, and 21 bases lay between the germline ends.

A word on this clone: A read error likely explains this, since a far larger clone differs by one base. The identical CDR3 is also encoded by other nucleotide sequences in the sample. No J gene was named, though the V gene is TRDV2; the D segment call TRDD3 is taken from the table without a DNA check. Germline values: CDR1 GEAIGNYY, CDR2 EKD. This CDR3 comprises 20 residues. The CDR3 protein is CACDTPFTGGYEGYTDKLIF. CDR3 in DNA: TGTGCCTGTGACACACCCTTTACTGGGGGATACGAAGGATACACCGATAAACTCATCTTC.

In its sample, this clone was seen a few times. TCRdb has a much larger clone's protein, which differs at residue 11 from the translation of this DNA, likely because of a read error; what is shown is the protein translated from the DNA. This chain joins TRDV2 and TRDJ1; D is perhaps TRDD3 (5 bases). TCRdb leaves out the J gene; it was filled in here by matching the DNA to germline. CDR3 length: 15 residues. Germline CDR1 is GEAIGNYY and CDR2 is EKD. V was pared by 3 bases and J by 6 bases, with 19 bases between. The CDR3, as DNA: TGTGCCTGTGACTCGCCATACTGGAGGGCCAATAAACTCATCTTT. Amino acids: CACDSPYWRANKLIF.

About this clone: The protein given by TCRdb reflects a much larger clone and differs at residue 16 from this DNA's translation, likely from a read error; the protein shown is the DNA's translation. CDR3 in DNA: TGTGCTCTTGGGGCCCCCTTCCTGACCGGGTCTGAGAGACGTTGCGCCGATAAACTCATCTTT. This sequence encodes CALGAPFLTGSERRCADKLIF. This chain connects TRDV1 to TRDJ1; TRDD2 agrees at 7 bases. V trimming: 4 bases; J trimming: 3 bases; junction bases outside the gene matches: 26. This CDR3 has 21 amino acids. Germline V lookup: CDR1 TSWWSYY, CDR2 QGS.

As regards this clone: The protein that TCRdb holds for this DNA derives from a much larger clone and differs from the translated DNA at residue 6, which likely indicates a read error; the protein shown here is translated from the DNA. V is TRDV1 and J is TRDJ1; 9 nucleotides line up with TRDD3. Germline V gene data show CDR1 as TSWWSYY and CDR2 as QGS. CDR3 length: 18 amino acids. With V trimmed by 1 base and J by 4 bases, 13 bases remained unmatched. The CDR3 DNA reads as TGTGCTCTTGGGGAACAGTTCAAGGGGGATACTGTCGTCGATAAACTCATCTTT. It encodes CALGEQFKGDTVVDKLIF.

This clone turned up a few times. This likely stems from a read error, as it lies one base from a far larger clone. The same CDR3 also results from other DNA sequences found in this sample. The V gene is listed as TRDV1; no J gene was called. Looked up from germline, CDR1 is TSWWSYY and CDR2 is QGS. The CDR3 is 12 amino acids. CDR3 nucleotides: TGTGCTCTTGGGGAGACCCAGAGTAGGCTCATCTTC. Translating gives CALGETQSRLIF.

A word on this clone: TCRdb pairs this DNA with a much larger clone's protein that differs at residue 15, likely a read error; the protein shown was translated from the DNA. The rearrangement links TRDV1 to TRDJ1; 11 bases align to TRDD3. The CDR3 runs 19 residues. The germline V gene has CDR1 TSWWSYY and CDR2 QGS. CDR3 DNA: TGTGCTCTTGGGGACCTGTCATCCTCTGGGGGATACTACACCGGTAAACTCATCTTT. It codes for CALGDLSSSGGYYTGKLIF.

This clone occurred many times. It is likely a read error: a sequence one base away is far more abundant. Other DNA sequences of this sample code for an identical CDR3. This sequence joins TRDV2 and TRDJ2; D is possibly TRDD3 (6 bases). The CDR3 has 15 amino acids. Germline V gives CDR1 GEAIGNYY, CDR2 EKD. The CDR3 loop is CACDTVGGRTAQLFF. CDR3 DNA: TGTGCCTGCGACACCGTAGGGGGACGGACAGCACAACTCTTCTTT.

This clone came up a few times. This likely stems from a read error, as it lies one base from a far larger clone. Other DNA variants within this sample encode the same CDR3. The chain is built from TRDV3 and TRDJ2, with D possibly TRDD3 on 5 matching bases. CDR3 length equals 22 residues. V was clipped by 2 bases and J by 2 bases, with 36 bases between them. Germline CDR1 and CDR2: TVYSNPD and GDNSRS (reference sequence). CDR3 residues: CAFRTRSVGRLGYDRLTAQLFF. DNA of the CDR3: TGTGCCTTTCGAACCCGGTCAGTAGGAAGATTGGGGTACGATCGATTGACAGCACAACTCTTCTTT.

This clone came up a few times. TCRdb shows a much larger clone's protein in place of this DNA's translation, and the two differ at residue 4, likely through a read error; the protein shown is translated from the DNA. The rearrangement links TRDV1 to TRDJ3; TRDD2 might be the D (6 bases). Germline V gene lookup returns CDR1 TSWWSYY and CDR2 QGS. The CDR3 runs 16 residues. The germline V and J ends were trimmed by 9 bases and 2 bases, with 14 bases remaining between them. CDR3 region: CALILRHTWDTRQMFF. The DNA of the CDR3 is TGTGCTCTAATCCTACGGCACACCTGGGACACCCGACAGATGTTTTTC.

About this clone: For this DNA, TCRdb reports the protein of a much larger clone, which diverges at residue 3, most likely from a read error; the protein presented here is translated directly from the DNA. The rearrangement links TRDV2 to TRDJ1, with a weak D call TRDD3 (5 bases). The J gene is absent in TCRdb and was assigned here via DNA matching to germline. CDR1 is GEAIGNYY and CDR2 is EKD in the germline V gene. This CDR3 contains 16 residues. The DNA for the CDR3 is TGTGCCTATGACACCCCAGGGGGGTTGTACACCGATAAACTCATCTTT. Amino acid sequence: CAYDTPGGLYTDKLIF.

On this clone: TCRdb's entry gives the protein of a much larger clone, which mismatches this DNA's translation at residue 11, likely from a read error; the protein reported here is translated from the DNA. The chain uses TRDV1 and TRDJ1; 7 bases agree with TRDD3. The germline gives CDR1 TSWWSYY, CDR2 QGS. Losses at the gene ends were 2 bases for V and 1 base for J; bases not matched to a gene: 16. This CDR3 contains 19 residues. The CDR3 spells CALGEKIIGIPTFTDKLIF. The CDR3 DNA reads TGTGCTCTTGGGGAAAAAATTATCGGGATACCAACTTTCACCGATAAACTCATCTTT.

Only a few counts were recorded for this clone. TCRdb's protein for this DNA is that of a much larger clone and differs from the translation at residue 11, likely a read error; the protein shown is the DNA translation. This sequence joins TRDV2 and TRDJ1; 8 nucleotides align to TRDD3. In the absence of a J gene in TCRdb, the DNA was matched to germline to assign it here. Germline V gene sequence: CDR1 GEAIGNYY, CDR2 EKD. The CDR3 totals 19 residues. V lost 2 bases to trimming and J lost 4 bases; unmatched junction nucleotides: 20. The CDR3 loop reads CACDRLPRGIRNDDDKLIF. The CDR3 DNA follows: TGTGCCTGTGACAGACTTCCTCGCGGGATACGGAACGACGACGATAAACTCATCTTT.

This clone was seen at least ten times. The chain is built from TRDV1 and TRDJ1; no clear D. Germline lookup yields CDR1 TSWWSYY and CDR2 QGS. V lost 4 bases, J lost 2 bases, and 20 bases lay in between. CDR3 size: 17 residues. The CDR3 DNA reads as TGTGCTCTTGGGGCTCGAAGGGGTACCAGATGGACCGATAAACTCATCTTT. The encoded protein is CALGARRGTRWTDKLIF.

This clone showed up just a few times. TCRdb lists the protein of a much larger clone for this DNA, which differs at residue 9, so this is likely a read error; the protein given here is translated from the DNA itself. The CDR3, as DNA: TGTGCTCTTGGGGAACTAACGTCCTCACCCTGGGGGACCCTCTCGTACACCGATAAACTCATCTTT. This translates into CALGELTSSPWGTLSYTDKLIF. The chain carries TRDV1 and TRDJ1; 8 bases match TRDD3. The J gene, not given by TCRdb, was assigned here from a germline match of the nucleotide sequence. Germline-derived CDR1 and CDR2 are TSWWSYY and QGS. V trimming: 0 bases; J trimming: 0 bases; junction bases outside the gene matches: 21. This CDR3 spans 22 amino acids.